Sequencing of this T cell receptor beta chain was carried out in a study of blood T cell repertoires in COVID-19. With 4 bases clipped from V and 1 base from J, the junction kept 2 bases outside the gene matches. Germline V gene lookup returns CDR1 SGHNT and CDR2 YENEEA. CDR3 length: 15 residues. The protocol was immunoSEQ multiplex PCR, while the TCRdb copy is restricted to in-frame clones and leaves out a portion. Of a few hundred thousand clones in the sample, more than 75% are singletons; the top ten hold roughly 1.9%. Residents of 24 US areas, aged about 18 to 89 years, made up the participants.

The TCR was taken from a woman aged 40 to 49 who had recovered from COVID-19. The J gene is TRBJ2-1, the V gene TRBV11-3; the match to TRBD1 covers 9 bases. What was sequenced was PBMCs or T cells enriched from blood (not recorded which). CDR3 DNA sequence: TGTGCCAGCAGCTCCGACAGGGGGTCCTACAATGAGCAGTTCTTC. This gives the protein CASSSDRGSYNEQFF.